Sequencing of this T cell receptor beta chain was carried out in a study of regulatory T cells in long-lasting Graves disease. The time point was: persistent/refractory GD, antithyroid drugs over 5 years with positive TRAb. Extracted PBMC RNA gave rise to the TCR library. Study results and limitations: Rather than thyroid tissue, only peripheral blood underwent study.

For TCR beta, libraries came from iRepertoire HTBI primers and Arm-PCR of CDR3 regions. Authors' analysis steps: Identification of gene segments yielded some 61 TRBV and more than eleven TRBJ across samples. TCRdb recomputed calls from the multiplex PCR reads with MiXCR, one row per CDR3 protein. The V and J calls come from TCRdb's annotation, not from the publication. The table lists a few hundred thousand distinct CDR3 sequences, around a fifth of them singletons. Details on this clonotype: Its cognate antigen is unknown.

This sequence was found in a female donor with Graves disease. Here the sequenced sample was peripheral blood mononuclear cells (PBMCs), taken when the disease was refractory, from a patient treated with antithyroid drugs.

The CDR3 bases are TGTGCCAGCGTTGGGGCTAGCGGGGGGGCTGGAGATACGCAGTATTTT. It encodes CASVGASGGAGDTQYF. The chain couples TRBV28 to TRBJ2-3; 12 nucleotides agree with TRBD2. Looked up from germline, CDR1 is MDHEN and CDR2 is SYDVKM. The junction had 11 bases not matched to a gene; V was cut back by 8 bases and J by 5 bases. The CDR3 loop spans 16 amino acids. Variable domain in full (rest from reference TRBV28 and TRBJ2-3): DVKVTQSSRYLVKRTGEKVFLECVQDMDHENMFWYRQDPGLGLRLIYFSYDVKMKEKGDIPEGYSVSREKKERFSLILESASTNQTSMYLCASVGASGGAGDTQYFGPGTRLTVL.